This T cell receptor beta chain was found in a study of OX40 agonist ivuxolimab in advanced cancers. Overall study context: Among those enrolled, mean age was about 62 years (range roughly 20 to 80) and roughly 84% were male.

Comments on this clone: Its cognate antigen is unknown.

This CDR3 spans 14 amino acids. V trimming: 0 bases; J trimming: 8 bases; junction bases outside the gene matches: 4. Germline V gene data show CDR1 as SGHTS and CDR2 as YDEGEE. Study-level findings and limits: Among T cells, CD8+ cells averaged more expanded clones than CD4+ cells.

TCRdb's copy holds only in-frame clones and misses some; the assay was immunoSEQ multiplex PCR. The repertoire includes about 40,000 clones, roughly 86% of them detected once, and 10% to 15% sits in the top ten. The source is an adult with an advanced solid tumor such as melanoma, head and neck, liver or kidney cancer. The chain employs TRBV5-8 and TRBJ1-1, with 10 bases identical to TRBD1. Here the sequenced sample was CD4+ or CD8+ T cells sorted from blood, taken in a trial of the OX40 agonist ivuxolimab. The CDR3 DNA sequence: TGTGCCAGCAGCTTGGTTGGGACAGGGGACGAAGCTTTCTTT. Translated: CASSLVGTGDEAFF.